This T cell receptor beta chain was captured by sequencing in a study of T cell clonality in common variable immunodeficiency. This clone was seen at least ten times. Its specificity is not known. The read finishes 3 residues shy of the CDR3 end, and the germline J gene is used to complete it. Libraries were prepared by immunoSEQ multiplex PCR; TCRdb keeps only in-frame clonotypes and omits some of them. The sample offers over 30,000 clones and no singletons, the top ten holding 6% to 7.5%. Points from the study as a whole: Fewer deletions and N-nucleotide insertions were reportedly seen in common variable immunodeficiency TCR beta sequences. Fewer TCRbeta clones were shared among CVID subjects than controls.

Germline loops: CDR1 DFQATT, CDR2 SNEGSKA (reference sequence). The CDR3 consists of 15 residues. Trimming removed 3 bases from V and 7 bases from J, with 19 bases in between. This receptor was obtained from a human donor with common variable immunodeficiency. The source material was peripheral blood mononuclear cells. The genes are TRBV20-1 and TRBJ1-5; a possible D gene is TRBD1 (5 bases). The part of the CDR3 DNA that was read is TGCAGTGCTAGTTTTTCGGGGGAGGCCCACCAGCCC. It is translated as CSASFSGEAHQP. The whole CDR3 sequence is CSASFSGEAHQPQHF.